This record looks at one TCR beta chain sequence and its context. The data are from a study of blood T cell repertoires in COVID-19. Generated by immunoSEQ multiplex PCR, the TCRdb table keeps only in-frame clones and is missing some. The profile shows about 330,000 clones, 80% to 90% of them singletons. Germline V gene sequence: CDR1 SQVTM, CDR2 ANQGSEA. The CDR3 is made up of 14 amino acids. Trimming removed 6 bases from V and 4 bases from J; junction bases left unmatched: 8. Sequenced material: peripheral blood. The chain is built from TRBV29-1 and TRBJ2-3; 9 bases match TRBD2. The sequence was collected from a man aged 25 to 45 with COVID-19, enrolled during active disease. CDR3 loop: CSVDSGRRADTQYF. The CDR3 nucleotides read TGCAGCGTAGATAGCGGGAGACGTGCAGATACGCAGTATTTT.